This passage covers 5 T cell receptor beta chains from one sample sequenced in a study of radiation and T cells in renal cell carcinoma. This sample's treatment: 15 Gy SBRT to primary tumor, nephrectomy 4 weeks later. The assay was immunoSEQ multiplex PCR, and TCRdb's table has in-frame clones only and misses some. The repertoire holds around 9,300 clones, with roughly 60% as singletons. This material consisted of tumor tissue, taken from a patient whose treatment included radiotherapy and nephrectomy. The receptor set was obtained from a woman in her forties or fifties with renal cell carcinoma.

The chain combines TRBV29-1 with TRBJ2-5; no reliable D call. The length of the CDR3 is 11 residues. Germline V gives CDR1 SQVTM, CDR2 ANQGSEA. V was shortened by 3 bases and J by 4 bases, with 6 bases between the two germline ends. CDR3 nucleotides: TGCAGCGTTGATCTCGGAGAGACCCAGTACTTC. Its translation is CSVDLGETQYF.

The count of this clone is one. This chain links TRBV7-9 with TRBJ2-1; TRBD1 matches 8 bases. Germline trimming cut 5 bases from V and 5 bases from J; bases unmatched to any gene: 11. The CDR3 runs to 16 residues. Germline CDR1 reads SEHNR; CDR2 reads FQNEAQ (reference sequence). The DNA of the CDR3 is TGTGCCAGCAGCGACCCCGCAGGGGGCGAGAACAATGAGCAGTTCTTC. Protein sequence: CASSDPAGGENNEQFF.

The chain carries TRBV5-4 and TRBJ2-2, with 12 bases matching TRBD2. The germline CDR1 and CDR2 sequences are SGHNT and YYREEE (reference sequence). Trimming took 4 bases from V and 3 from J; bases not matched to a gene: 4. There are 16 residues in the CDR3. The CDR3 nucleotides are TGTGCCAGCAGCCGGCGACTAGCGGGAGACACCGGGGAGCTGTTTTTT. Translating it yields CASSRRLAGDTGELFF.

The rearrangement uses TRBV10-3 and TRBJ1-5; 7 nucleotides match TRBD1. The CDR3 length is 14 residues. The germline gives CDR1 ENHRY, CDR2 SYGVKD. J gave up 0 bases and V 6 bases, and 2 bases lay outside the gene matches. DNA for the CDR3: TGTGCCATCAGGGGGGACAGTAGCAATCAGCCCCAGCATTTT. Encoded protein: CAIRGDSSNQPQHF.

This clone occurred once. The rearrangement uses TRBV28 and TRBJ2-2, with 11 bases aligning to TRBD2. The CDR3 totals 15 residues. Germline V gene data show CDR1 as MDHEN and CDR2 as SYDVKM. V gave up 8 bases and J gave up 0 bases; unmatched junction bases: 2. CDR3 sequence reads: CASLAGGPNTGELFF. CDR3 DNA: TGTGCCAGCCTAGCGGGAGGACCGAACACCGGGGAGCTGTTTTTT.